Each of the 18 T cell receptor beta chains below was sequenced from the same sample in a study of shared clonotypes between healthy human individuals (dated by TCRdb to 2018 to 2021). Library method: the immunoSEQ multiplex PCR assay. The table comes from immuneACCESS by way of TCRdb, which keeps in-frame sequences with V and J called. Part of the clones is missing from these tables; in studies checked, under half for an unresolved V gene and the rest for unknown reasons. The sample table holds roughly 450,000 clones, of which 79% were seen once. The ten largest account for over 10% of the sample. The specimen sequenced was PBMCs. The receptors come from a woman in her thirties or forties in good health. Some clones in this sample may be carry-over from other donors' samples.

The chain uses TRBV2 and TRBJ2-5; tentative D call: TRBD1 (6 bases). Between the trimmed V and J ends, which lost 4 bases and 0 bases, there was a span of 9 bases. Germline V gene lookup returns CDR1 SNHLY and CDR2 FYNNEI. This CDR3 is built from 14 residues. The chain's CDR3 is CASSADRNQETQYF. In DNA, the CDR3 is TGTGCCAGCAGTGCCGACAGGAACCAAGAGACCCAGTACTTC.

The genes are TRBV25-1 and TRBJ1-2, with TRBD1 matching 7 bases. The CDR3 runs to 14 residues. In germline, CDR1 is MGHDK, CDR2 SYGVNS. After removal of 4 bases from V and 4 bases from J, the junction contained 6 bases not matched to a gene. The CDR3 DNA reads as TGTGCCAGCAGTGCCTTGGACAGGAGCTATGGCTACACCTTC. It specifies CASSALDRSYGYTF.

This chain uses TRBV6-1 with TRBJ2-4; TRBD1 agrees at 12 bases. The V segment lost 8 bases and the J segment 11 bases; nucleotides outside the gene matches: 10. CDR1 is MNHNS, CDR2 SASEGT, per germline. The CDR3 sequence is 14 residues long. CDR3 bases: TGTGCCAGCGGGACAGGGGGCATGTCGGGGGTTCAGTACTTC. Its translation: CASGTGGMSGVQYF.

The rearrangement links TRBV7-2 to TRBJ2-7; either TRBD1 or TRBD2 may supply D (5 bases each). Germline values: CDR1 SGHTA, CDR2 FQGNSA. V dropped 6 bases and J dropped 3 bases, with 15 bases sitting between them. This CDR3 has 14 residues. DNA for the CDR3: TGTGCCAGCAGTTCCCGGGACGGGCACTACGAGCAGTACTTC. This sequence encodes CASSSRDGHYEQYF.

This sequence joins TRBV30 and TRBJ1-4; D not certain. The CDR3 is 14 residues long. The ends were cut back, 7 bases at V and 0 bases at J, with 12 bases in the middle. The V gene's germline CDR1 is GTSNPN and CDR2 SVGIG (reference sequence). CDR3 protein: CAFGAFATNEKLFF. CDR3 nucleotide sequence: TGTGCCTTCGGAGCTTTCGCAACTAATGAAAAACTGTTTTTT.

The gene calls are TRBV11-2 and TRBJ2-5, with a possible D match to TRBD2 (6 bases). Deletions cut 0 bases from V and 1 base from J, with 12 bases between. The CDR3 covers 16 residues. CDR1 is SGHAT, CDR2 FQNNGV, per germline. The chain's CDR3 is CASSLDVLGGQETQYF. CDR3 nucleotide sequence: TGTGCCAGCAGCTTAGATGTACTGGGGGGCCAAGAGACCCAGTACTTC. The whole variable domain, filled in from reference TRBV11-2 and TRBJ2-5, reads EAGVAQSPRYKIIEKRQSVAFWCNPISGHATLYWYQQILGQGPKLLIQFQNNGVVDDSQLPKDRFSAERLKGVDSTLKIQPAKLEDSAVYLCASSLDVLGGQETQYFGPGTRLLVL.

V usage is TRBV9 and J usage is TRBJ2-7, with D unresolved. V was cut by 0 bases and J by 3 bases, with 10 bases left in between. CDR1 SGDLS and CDR2 YYNGEE come from the germline V gene. CDR3 length: 14 amino acids. The CDR3 bases are TGTGCCAGCAGCGTAGCTGGCAGAGGCTACGAGCAGTACTTC. Translating it yields CASSVAGRGYEQYF. The complete variable domain, with remaining parts taken from reference TRBV9 and TRBJ2-7, reads DSGVTQTPKHLITATGQRVTLRCSPRSGDLSVYWYQQSLDQGLQFLIQYYNGEERAKGNILERFSAQQFPDLHSELNLSSLELGDSALYFCASSVAGRGYEQYFGPGTRLTVT.

V gene TRBV10-2 combines with J gene TRBJ1-1, with a weak D call TRBD1 (6 bases). Deletions cut 4 bases from V and 4 bases from J, with 19 bases between. The CDR3 extends over 16 amino acids. Germline CDR1 is WSHSY and CDR2 is SAAADI. CDR3 residues: CASSGGPQGRGTEAFF. Here the CDR3 DNA reads TGCGCCAGCAGTGGGGGGCCACAGGGCAGGGGCACTGAAGCTTTCTTT.

To note about this clone: One end of the junction varies from germline; a read error may be responsible. This chain links TRBV7-7 with TRBJ1-1; TRBD1 is a possible D gene (5 bases). Germline V lookup: CDR1 SSHAT, CDR2 FNYEAQ (reference sequence). This CDR3 comprises 13 residues. The chain's CDR3 is CASSLGENTEAFF. Written as DNA, the CDR3 is TGTGCTAGCAGCTTAGGGGAGAACACTGAAGCTTTCTTT.

The rearrangement joins TRBV6-1 to TRBJ1-5; possible D gene TRBD1, 5 bases. In germline, CDR1 is MNHNS, CDR2 SASEGT. The V end was cut by 4 bases, the J end by 3 bases, with 10 bases between. The CDR3 spans 14 residues. The CDR3 reads CASSVGTANQPQHF. CDR3 DNA sequence: TGTGCCAGCAGTGTTGGGACGGCCAATCAGCCCCAGCATTTT.

This sequence joins TRBV2 and TRBJ2-7; 7 bases line up with TRBD1. Germline V CDR1 and CDR2: SNHLY, FYNNEI. The CDR3 consists of 15 residues. V trimming: 5 bases; J trimming: 3 bases; junction bases outside the gene matches: 10. The CDR3 here is CASSLDRARVYEQYF. CDR3 nucleotide sequence: TGTGCCAGCAGTTTAGACAGGGCGCGGGTCTACGAGCAGTACTTC.

The chain carries TRBV7-8 and TRBJ1-2, with TRBD1 as a possible D gene (6 bases). The CDR3 totals 14 residues. Germline V gene lookup returns CDR1 SGHVS and CDR2 FQNEAQ. The V gene lost 3 bases and the J gene lost 2 bases, with 10 bases spanning the gap. CDR3 in amino acids: CASSLLQGNYGYTF. DNA of the CDR3: TGTGCCAGCAGCTTGCTTCAGGGGAACTATGGCTACACCTTC.

The CDR3, as DNA: TGTGCCAGCAGCCCACGGGACTTTCAAGAGACCCAGTACTTC. This translates into CASSPRDFQETQYF. The chain links TRBV7-9 to TRBJ2-5; tentatively, D is TRBD2 (6 bases). The CDR3 is 14 residues long. Per the germline V gene, CDR1 is SEHNR and CDR2 is FQNEAQ (reference sequence). With 5 bases removed from V and 2 bases from J, the gap between germline ends came to 12 bases.

The V and J genes are TRBV10-3 and TRBJ2-3; 7 bases agree with TRBD1. Germline CDR1 is ENHRY and CDR2 is SYGVKD. This CDR3 spans 14 amino acids. V lost 7 bases to trimming and J lost 2 bases; unmatched junction nucleotides: 6. The CDR3 protein is CAITPGQPTDTQYF. The CDR3 DNA sequence: TGTGCCATCACTCCGGGACAGCCCACAGATACGCAGTATTTT.

This clone was detected a few times. V is TRBV5-1 and J is TRBJ1-1; the D gene is possibly TRBD1 (5 bases). The CDR3 contains 13 residues. CDR1 and CDR2 (germline): SGHRS, YFSETQ. Trimming cost V 3 bases and J 5 bases, with 11 bases left between them. Written as DNA, the CDR3 is TGCGCCAGCAGCTCGGCAGGGAAAACTGAAGCTTTCTTT. This gives the protein CASSSAGKTEAFF.

The CDR3 sequence: CASRMQQETQYF. In DNA, the CDR3 is TGTGCCAGCCGGATGCAGCAAGAGACCCAGTACTTC. The V and J genes are TRBV6-4 and TRBJ2-5; D is unclear. The CDR3 is 12 residues long. Germline V gives CDR1 MRHNA, CDR2 SNTAGT. Trimming cost V 8 bases and J 2 bases, with 9 bases left between them.

The V and J genes are TRBV4-1 and TRBJ2-5; D perhaps matches TRBD1 (5 bases). V was pared by 1 base and J by 0 bases, with 9 bases between. The V gene's germline CDR1 is MGHRA and CDR2 YSYEKL. The CDR3 covers 15 residues. The CDR3 nucleotides read TGCGCCAGCAGCCAAGCGTCAGGGTACCAAGAGACCCAGTACTTC. Translated: CASSQASGYQETQYF.

The V and J genes are TRBV15 and TRBJ2-1; possible D gene TRBD2, 5 bases. The CDR3 runs to 11 residues. The V end was cut by 8 bases, the J end by 5 bases, with 7 bases between. Germline CDR1 reads LNHNV; CDR2 reads YYDKDF (reference sequence). The CDR3 is CATGGNNEQFF. The DNA of the CDR3 is TGTGCCACCGGAGGAAACAATGAGCAGTTCTTC.